This T cell receptor (beta chain) was obtained from a study of regulatory T cells in long-lasting Graves disease. Findings of the study overall: Newly diagnosed Graves' patients exceeded persistent ones in TCR diversity. Those with persistent disease had in common more public clonotypes (about 3,000) than new patients (roughly 970).

Germline V lookup: CDR1 SQVTM, CDR2 ANQGSEA. CDR3 length: 13 residues. The ends were cut back, 4 bases at V and 0 bases at J, with 7 bases in the middle. iRepertoire HTBI primers and Arm-PCR of CDR3 regions built TCR beta libraries. Each CDR3 protein is one row after TCRdb ran MiXCR on the multiplex PCR reads. The sample holds almost 350,000 distinct CDR3 sequences; around a fifth are singletons and the top ten take 29%. This clonotype was counted only a few times. No antigen is known for it. Documented time point: persistent/refractory GD, antithyroid drugs over 5 years with positive TRAb. Researchers made the TCR library from RNA that was extracted from PBMCs.

The V and J genes are TRBV29-1 and TRBJ1-3; no reliable D call. This receptor was identified in a female donor with Graves disease. The material was peripheral blood mononuclear cells (PBMCs), obtained when the disease was refractory, from a patient treated with antithyroid drugs. This CDR3 reads CSVGAASGNTIYF. Here the CDR3 DNA reads TGCAGCGTTGGGGCAGCCTCTGGAAACACCATATATTTT.